Below, 5 T cell receptor beta chains from the same sample are listed, as sequenced in a study of regulatory T cells in long-lasting Graves disease (dated by TCRdb to the early 2020s). Libraries came from multiplex PCR. Reads for this sample came from an Illumina HiSeq 4000. iRepertoire HTBI primers and Arm-PCR amplification of CDR3 regions were used to construct TCR beta libraries. The public reads were reanalyzed by TCRdb: fastp trimming at Q25, MiXCR alignment, in-frame beta chains only. Rows merge per CDR3 protein into single entries with the most common DNA and genes. Counted in this sample were approximately 300,000 distinct CDR3 sequences; over 15% of them appeared once. Of the sample, about 39% falls within the top ten clones. The time point label for this specimen denotes: newly diagnosed GD, antithyroid drugs for less than 3 months. RNA was extracted from PBMCs in TRIzol for both TCR sequencing and RNA sequencing.

Source: peripheral blood mononuclear cells (PBMCs), taken at new diagnosis, from a patient treated with antithyroid drugs. All receptors come from a female donor with Graves disease.

This clonotype was observed at least ten times. This chain uses TRBV27 with TRBJ2-1; D unclear. Germline V gene data show CDR1 as MNHEY and CDR2 as SMNVEV (reference sequence). Trimming removed 6 bases at V and 0 bases at J, with 9 bases between. This CDR3 has 14 amino acids. The CDR3 nucleotides are TGTGCCAGCAGCTCCGGTAGCTCCTACAATGAGCAGTTCTTC. The encoded protein is CASSSGSSYNEQFF.

This clonotype has a handful of counts. The rearrangement joins TRBV18 to TRBJ2-2; 7 bases line up with TRBD1. Germline V gene data show CDR1 as KGHSH and CDR2 as LQKENI. The CDR3 runs to 15 residues. With V trimmed by 4 bases and J by 5 bases, 7 bases remained unmatched. CDR3 in amino acids: CASSRDSRRTGELFF. The CDR3 region has the DNA TGTGCCAGCTCACGGGACAGCCGAAGAACCGGGGAGCTGTTTTTT.

Ten or more counts support this clonotype. CDR3 DNA sequence: TGTGCCAGCAGTTTTCTAGCTAGCGCCTACGAGCAGTACTTC. Protein product: CASSFLASAYEQYF. This chain connects TRBV28 to TRBJ2-7; perhaps TRBD2 as D (6 bases). Looked up from germline, CDR1 is MDHEN and CDR2 is SYDVKM. CDR3 length: 14 residues. Trimming removed 3 bases at V and 2 bases at J, with 11 bases between.

This clonotype was found a few times. The rearrangement links TRBV7-9 to TRBJ2-7, with D perhaps matching TRBD1 or TRBD2 (5 bases each). The CDR3 is made up of 14 amino acids. V was trimmed by 5 bases and J by 7 bases, leaving 18 bases between them. The germline CDR1 and CDR2 sequences are SEHNR and FQNEAQ (reference sequence). CDR3 sequence: CASSRGRLAGEQYF. The CDR3 region has the DNA TGTGCCAGCAGCCGGGGACGCTTGGCAGGAGAGCAGTACTTC.

This clonotype was observed a handful of times. This chain joins TRBV9 and TRBJ1-1; D possibly corresponds to TRBD1 (5 bases). V lost 2 bases to trimming and J lost 7 bases, with 9 bases between them. The germline V gene encodes CDR1 SGDLS and CDR2 YYNGEE. There are 12 residues in the CDR3. CDR3 protein: CASSVQGGEAFF. CDR3 nucleotide sequence: TGTGCCAGCAGCGTGCAGGGAGGTGAAGCTTTCTTT. Complete variable domain (other parts from reference TRBV9 and TRBJ1-1): DSGVTQTPKHLITATGQRVTLRCSPRSGDLSVYWYQQSLDQGLQFLIQYYNGEERAKGNILERFSAQQFPDLHSELNLSSLELGDSALYFCASSVQGGEAFFGQGTRLTVV.